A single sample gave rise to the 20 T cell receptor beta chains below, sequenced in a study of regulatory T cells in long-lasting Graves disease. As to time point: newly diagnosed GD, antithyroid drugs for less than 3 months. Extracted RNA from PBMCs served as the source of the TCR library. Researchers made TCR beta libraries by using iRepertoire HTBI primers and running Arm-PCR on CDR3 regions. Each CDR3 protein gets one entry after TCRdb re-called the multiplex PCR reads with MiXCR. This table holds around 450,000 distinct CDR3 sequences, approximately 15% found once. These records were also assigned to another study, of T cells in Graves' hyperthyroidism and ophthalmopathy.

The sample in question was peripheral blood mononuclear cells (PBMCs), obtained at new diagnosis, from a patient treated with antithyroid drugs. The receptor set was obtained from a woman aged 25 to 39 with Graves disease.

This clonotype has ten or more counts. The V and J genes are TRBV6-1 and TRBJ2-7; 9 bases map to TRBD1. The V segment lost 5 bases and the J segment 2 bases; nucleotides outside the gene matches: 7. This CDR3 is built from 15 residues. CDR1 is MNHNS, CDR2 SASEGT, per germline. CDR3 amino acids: CASSPPRTGAYEQYF. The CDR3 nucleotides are TGTGCCAGCAGTCCGCCCCGGACAGGGGCCTACGAGCAGTACTTC.

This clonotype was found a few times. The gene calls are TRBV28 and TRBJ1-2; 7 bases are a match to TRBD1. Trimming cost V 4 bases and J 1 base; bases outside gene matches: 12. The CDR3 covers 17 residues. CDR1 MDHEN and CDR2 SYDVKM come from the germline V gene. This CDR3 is CASSSYPAGQLNYGYTF. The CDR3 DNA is TGTGCCAGCAGTTCTTACCCCGCGGGACAGCTTAACTATGGCTACACCTTC.

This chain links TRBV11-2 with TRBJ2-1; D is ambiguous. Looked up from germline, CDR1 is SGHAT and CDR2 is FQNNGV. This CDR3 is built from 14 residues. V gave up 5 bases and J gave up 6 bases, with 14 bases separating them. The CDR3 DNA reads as TGTGCCAGCAGCCCCGACCTAAGTACCAATGAGCAGTTCTTC. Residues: CASSPDLSTNEQFF.

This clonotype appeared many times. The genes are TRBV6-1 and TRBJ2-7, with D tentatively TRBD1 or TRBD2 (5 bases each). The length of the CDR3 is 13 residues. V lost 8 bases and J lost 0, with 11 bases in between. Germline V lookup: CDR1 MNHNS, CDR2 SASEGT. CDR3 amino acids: CASRVGTSYEQYF. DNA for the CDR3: TGTGCCAGCCGAGTAGGGACCTCCTACGAGCAGTACTTC.

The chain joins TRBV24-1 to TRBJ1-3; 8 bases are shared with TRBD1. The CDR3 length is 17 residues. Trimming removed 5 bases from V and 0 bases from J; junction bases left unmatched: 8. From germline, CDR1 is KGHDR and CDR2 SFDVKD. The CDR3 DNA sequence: TGTGCCACCAGTGGATCCGACAGGGGAGTCTCTGGAAACACCATATATTTT. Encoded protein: CATSGSDRGVSGNTIYF.

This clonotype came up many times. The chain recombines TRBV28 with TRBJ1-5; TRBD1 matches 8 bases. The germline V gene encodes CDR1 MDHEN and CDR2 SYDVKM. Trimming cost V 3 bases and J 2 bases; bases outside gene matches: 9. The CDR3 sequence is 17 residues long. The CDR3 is CASSLFAGGAGNQPQHF. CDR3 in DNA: TGTGCCAGCAGTTTGTTCGCAGGGGGCGCGGGCAATCAGCCCCAGCATTTT.

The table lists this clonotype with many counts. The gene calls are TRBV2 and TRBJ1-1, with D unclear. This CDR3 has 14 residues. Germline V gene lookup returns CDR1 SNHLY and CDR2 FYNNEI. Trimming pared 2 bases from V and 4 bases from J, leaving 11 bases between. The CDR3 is CASSERYRVTEAFF. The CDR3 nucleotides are TGTGCCAGCAGTGAAAGGTATAGGGTCACTGAAGCTTTCTTT.

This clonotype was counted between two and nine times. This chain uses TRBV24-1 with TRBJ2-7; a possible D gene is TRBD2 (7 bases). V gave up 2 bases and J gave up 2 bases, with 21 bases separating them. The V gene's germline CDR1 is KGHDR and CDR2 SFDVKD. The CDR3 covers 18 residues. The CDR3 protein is CATSDSGVLGGSTYEQYF. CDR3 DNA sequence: TGTGCCACCAGTGATTCAGGGGTCCTCGGCGGGAGCACCTACGAGCAGTACTTC.

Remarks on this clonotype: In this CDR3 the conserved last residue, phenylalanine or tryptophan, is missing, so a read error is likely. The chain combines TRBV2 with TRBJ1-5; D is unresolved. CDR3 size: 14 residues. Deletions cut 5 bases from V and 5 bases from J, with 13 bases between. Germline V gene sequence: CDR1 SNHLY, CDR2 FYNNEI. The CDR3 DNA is TGTGCCAGCAGTAACCCAGGAACTTATCAGCCCCAGCATTCT. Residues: CASSNPGTYQPQHS.

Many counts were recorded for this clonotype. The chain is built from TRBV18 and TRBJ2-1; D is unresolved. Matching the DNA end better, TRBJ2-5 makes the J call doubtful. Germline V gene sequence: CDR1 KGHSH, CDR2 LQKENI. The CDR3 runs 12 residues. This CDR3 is CASSAPKETQYF. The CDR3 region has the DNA TGTGCCAGCTCAGCCCCTAAAGAGACCCAGTACTTC.

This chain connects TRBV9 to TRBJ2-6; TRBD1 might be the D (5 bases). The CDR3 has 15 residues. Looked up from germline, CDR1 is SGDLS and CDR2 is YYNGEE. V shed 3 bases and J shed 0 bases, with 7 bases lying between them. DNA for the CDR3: TGTGCCAGCAGCGCCAGGGTCTCTGGGGCCAACGTCCTGACTTTC. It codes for CASSARVSGANVLTF.

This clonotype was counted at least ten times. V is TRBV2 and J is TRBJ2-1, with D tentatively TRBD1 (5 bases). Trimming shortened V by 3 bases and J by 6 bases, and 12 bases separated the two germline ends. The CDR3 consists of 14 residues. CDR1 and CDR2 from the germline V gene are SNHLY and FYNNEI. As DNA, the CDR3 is TGTGCCAGCAGTGACAGGGATCTCTCCAATGAGCAGTTCTTC. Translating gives CASSDRDLSNEQFF. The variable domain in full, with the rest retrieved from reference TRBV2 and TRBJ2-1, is EPEVTQTPSHQVTQMGQEVILRCVPISNHLYFYWYRQILGQKVEFLVSFYNNEISEKSEIFDDQFSVERPDGSNFTLKIRSTKLEDSAMYFCASSDRDLSNEQFFGPGTRLTVL.

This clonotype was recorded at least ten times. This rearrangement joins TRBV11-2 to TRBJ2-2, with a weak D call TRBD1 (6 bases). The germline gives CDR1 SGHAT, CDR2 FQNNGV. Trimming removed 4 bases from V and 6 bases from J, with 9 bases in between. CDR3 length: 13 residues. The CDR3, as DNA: TGTGCCAGCAGCTCAGGGGTTCCCGGGGAGCTGTTTTTT. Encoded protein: CASSSGVPGELFF.

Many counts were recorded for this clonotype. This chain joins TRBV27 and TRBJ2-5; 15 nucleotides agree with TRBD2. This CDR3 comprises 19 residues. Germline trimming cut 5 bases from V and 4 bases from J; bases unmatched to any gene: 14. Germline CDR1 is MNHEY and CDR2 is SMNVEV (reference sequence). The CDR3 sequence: CASSHRGQVGLAGGETQYF. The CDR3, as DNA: TGTGCCAGCAGTCATCGGGGGCAGGTGGGACTAGCGGGAGGAGAGACCCAGTACTTC.

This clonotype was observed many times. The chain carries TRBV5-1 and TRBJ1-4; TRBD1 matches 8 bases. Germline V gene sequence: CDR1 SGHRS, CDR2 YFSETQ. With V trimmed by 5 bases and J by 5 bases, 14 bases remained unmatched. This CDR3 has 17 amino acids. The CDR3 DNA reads TGCGCCAGCAGGTCCGTCTCCTCGGACAGGGTAAATGAAAAACTGTTTTTT. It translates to CASRSVSSDRVNEKLFF.

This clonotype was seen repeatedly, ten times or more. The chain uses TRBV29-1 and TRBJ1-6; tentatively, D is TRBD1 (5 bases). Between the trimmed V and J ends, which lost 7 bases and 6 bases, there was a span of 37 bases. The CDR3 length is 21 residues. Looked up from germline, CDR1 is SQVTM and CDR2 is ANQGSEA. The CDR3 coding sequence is TGCAGCGCCCCTGACGATTTGATTTTCGGGGCTGAAAAACGAAGTAATTCACCCCTCCACTTT. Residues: CSAPDDLIFGAEKRSNSPLHF.

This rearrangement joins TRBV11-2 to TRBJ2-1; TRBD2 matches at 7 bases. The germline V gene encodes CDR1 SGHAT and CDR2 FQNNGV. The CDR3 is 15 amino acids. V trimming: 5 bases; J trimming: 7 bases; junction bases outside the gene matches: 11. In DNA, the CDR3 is TGTGCCAGCAGCGGGACCGGGAGGCCCGGGAATGAGCAGTTCTTC. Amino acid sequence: CASSGTGRPGNEQFF. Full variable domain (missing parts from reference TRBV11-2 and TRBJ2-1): EAGVAQSPRYKIIEKRQSVAFWCNPISGHATLYWYQQILGQGPKLLIQFQNNGVVDDSQLPKDRFSAERLKGVDSTLKIQPAKLEDSAVYLCASSGTGRPGNEQFFGPGTRLTVL.

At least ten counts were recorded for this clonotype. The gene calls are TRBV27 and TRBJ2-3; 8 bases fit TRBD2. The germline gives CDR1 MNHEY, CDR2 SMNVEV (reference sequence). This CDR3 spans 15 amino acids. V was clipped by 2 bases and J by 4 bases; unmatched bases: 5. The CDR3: CASSLLAGGADTQYF. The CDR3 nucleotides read TGTGCCAGCAGTTTACTCGCGGGGGGCGCAGATACGCAGTATTTT.

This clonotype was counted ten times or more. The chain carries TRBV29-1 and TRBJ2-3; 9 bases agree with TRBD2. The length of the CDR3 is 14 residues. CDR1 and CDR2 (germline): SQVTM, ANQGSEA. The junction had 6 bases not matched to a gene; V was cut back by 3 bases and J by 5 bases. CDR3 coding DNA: TGCAGCGTTGACAGCGGGAGGAGGCTAGATACGCAGTATTTT. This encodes CSVDSGRRLDTQYF.

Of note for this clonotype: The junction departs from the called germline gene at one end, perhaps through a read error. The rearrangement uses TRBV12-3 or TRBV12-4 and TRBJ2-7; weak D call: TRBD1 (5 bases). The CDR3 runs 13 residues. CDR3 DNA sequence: TGTGCCAGCAGTTTAGGCAGGGTCTACAAGCAGTACTTC. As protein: CASSLGRVYKQYF.